Each of the 24 T cell receptor beta chains below was sequenced from the same sample in a study of cytotoxic CD8 clonotypes in ibrutinib-treated CLL. The table came from immunoSEQ multiplex PCR; TCRdb's copy has only in-frame clones and leaves some out. This repertoire shows approximately 50,000 clones, roughly 76% found once; its top ten account for more than 10%. This sample comprised PBMCs, obtained after 12 months of ibrutinib treatment. The source is a human donor with chronic lymphocytic leukemia.

V and J are TRBV29-1 and TRBJ2-5; D may correspond to TRBD1 or TRBD2 (5 bases each). The J call is uncertain, as TRBJ2-7 better fits the DNA end. The germline V gene encodes CDR1 SQVTM and CDR2 ANQGSEA. CDR3 length: 11 residues. As DNA, the CDR3 is TGCAGCGCCGCGAGGGGCTACGAGCAGTACTTC. Amino acids: CSAARGYEQYF.

The count of this clone is one. V usage is TRBV15 and J usage is TRBJ2-1; D is possibly TRBD2 (7 bases). CDR1 and CDR2 (germline): LNHNV, YYDKDF (reference sequence). There are 14 residues in the CDR3. V dropped 5 bases and J dropped 0 bases, with 8 bases sitting between them. The CDR3 sequence: CATSAGASYNEQFF. CDR3 coding DNA: TGTGCCACCAGCGCGGGGGCCTCCTACAATGAGCAGTTCTTC. Combining the CDR3 with reference TRBV15 and TRBJ2-1 gives the whole variable domain DAMVIQNPRYQVTQFGKPVTLSCSQTLNHNVMYWYQQKSSQAPKLLFHYYDKDFNNEADTPDNFQSRRPNTSFCFLDIRSPGLGDTAMYLCATSAGASYNEQFFGPGTRLTVL.

CDR3 sequence reads: CASSYSDSLSTDTQYF. CDR3 in DNA: TGTGCCAGCAGTTACTCGGACAGCCTCAGCACAGATACGCAGTATTTT. This chain joins TRBV6-5 and TRBJ2-3, with D possibly TRBD1 on 6 matching bases. V was pared by 0 bases and J by 0 bases, with 10 bases between. Germline CDR1 MNHEY, CDR2 SVGAGI. The CDR3 has 16 amino acids.

The rearrangement uses TRBV7-9 and TRBJ1-3; D not resolved. Germline V CDR1 and CDR2: SEHNR, FQNEAQ (reference sequence). The CDR3 has 18 residues. The V end lost 1 base, the J end lost 3 bases, and 19 bases lay between the germline ends. In nucleotides, the CDR3 is TGTGCCAGCAGCTTAGGGATCAACCCCCTGGGCGGTGGAAACACCATATATTTT. It specifies CASSLGINPLGGGNTIYF.

This clone showed up just a few times. The V call is TRBV29-1, the J call TRBJ2-2, with D hard to call. Trimming took 3 bases from V and 4 from J, leaving 6 bases between them. CDR1 is SQVTM, CDR2 ANQGSEA, per germline. The CDR3 sequence is 12 residues long. As DNA, the CDR3 is TGCAGCGTTGACAGTAGCACCGGGGAGCTGTTTTTT. It specifies CSVDSSTGELFF.

CDR3 loop: CASGTQPNTEAFF. The CDR3 coding sequence is TGTGCCAGCGGGACCCAACCGAACACTGAAGCTTTCTTT. This sequence joins TRBV6-5 and TRBJ1-1; a possible D gene is TRBD1 (5 bases). V was cut by 8 bases and J by 1 base, with 11 bases left in between. The CDR3 consists of 13 residues. Germline CDR1 reads MNHEY; CDR2 reads SVGAGI.

This chain connects TRBV19 to TRBJ1-2; TRBD1 matches at 7 bases. This CDR3 contains 13 residues. Germline assignment: CDR1 LNHDA and CDR2 SQIVND (reference sequence). J gave up 3 bases and V 5 bases, and 3 bases lay outside the gene matches. The CDR3 DNA sequence: TGTGCCAGTAGTCCAACAGGGGACTATGGCTACACCTTC. Amino acid sequence: CASSPTGDYGYTF.

The rearrangement uses TRBV19 and TRBJ2-3; 11 nucleotides match TRBD1. Trimming at V came to 3 bases and at J to 1 base, leaving 6 bases not matched to a gene. The CDR3 has 17 amino acids. CDR1 is LNHDA, CDR2 SQIVND, per germline (reference sequence). The CDR3: CASSMSGTGGGTDTQYF. The CDR3 region has the DNA TGTGCCAGTAGTATGAGCGGGACAGGGGGTGGCACAGATACGCAGTATTTT.

The rearrangement uses TRBV10-1 and TRBJ2-2; 10 bases line up with TRBD1. CDR1 is WNHNN and CDR2 is SYGVQD in the germline V gene (reference sequence). The V and J ends lost 0 bases and 4 bases, in that order; junction bases with no gene match: 5. This CDR3 spans 17 amino acids. The CDR3 sequence: CASSESGQGYGTGELFF. CDR3 DNA: TGCGCCAGCAGTGAGTCGGGACAGGGGTATGGCACCGGGGAGCTGTTTTTT.

The chain couples TRBV5-1 to TRBJ1-4, with D hard to call. CDR1 and CDR2 (germline): SGHRS, YFSETQ. The CDR3 has 14 residues. Trimming removed 2 bases from V and 8 bases from J, with 13 bases in between. CDR3 sequence (DNA): TGCGCCAGCAGCTTCTCGGTCCCCCTGGAAAAACTGTTTTTT. Amino acid sequence: CASSFSVPLEKLFF.

This clone was seen only a few times. V usage is TRBV4-1 and J usage is TRBJ2-1; the D gene is possibly TRBD1 (6 bases). The CDR3 contains 15 residues. The V gene lost 1 base and the J gene lost 2 bases, with 9 bases spanning the gap. Germline CDR1 reads MGHRA; CDR2 reads YSYEKL. CDR3 amino acids: CASSQGTEAYNEQFF. CDR3 in DNA: TGCGCCAGCAGCCAAGGGACAGAAGCCTACAATGAGCAGTTCTTC.

The V call is TRBV27, the J call TRBJ2-3, with 8 bases matching TRBD2. The CDR3 is made up of 13 amino acids. Trimming took 4 bases from V and 4 from J; bases not matched to a gene: 1. Germline V gene lookup returns CDR1 MNHEY and CDR2 SMNVEV (reference sequence). The CDR3 spells CASSWGLADTQYF. The DNA for the CDR3 is TGTGCCAGCAGTTGGGGACTAGCAGATACGCAGTATTTT.

CDR3 loop: CASSLPQLAGGKSSYNEQFF. CDR3 DNA: TGTGCCAGCAGCTTACCCCAACTAGCGGGGGGGAAAAGCTCCTACAATGAGCAGTTCTTC. The genes are TRBV7-6 and TRBJ2-1; 13 bases align to TRBD2. V shed 2 bases and J 0 bases; nucleotides not matched to a gene: 10. Germline lookup yields CDR1 SGHVS and CDR2 FNYEAQ. This CDR3 contains 20 residues.

The V and J genes are TRBV19 and TRBJ2-2, with D perhaps TRBD1 or TRBD2 (5 bases each). The CDR3 is 16 residues long. The germline gives CDR1 LNHDA, CDR2 SQIVND (reference sequence). V was trimmed by 1 base and J by 3 bases, leaving 12 bases between them. The CDR3 sequence is CASSIGAGRDTGELFF. CDR3 DNA: TGTGCCAGTAGTATAGGGGCAGGGCGGGACACCGGGGAGCTGTTTTTT. The whole variable domain, filled in from reference TRBV19 and TRBJ2-2, reads DGGITQSPKYLFRKEGQNVTLSCEQNLNHDAMYWYRQDPGQGLRLIYYSQIVNDFQKGDIAEGYSVSREKKESFPLTVTSAQKNPTAFYLCASSIGAGRDTGELFFGEGSRLTVL.

This clone has a handful of counts. The rearrangement uses TRBV4-1 and TRBJ2-7; D remains ambiguous. CDR1 is MGHRA, CDR2 YSYEKL, per germline. V shed 2 bases and J shed 3 bases, with 8 bases lying between them. CDR3 length: 13 amino acids. CDR3 residues: CASSQTVYYEQYF. CDR3 nucleotides: TGCGCCAGCAGCCAAACAGTCTACTACGAGCAGTACTTC.

The V and J genes are TRBV9 and TRBJ1-3, with TRBD1 as a possible D gene (6 bases). Trimming took off 0 bases at V and 1 base at J, with 8 bases between the two ends. The V gene's germline CDR1 is SGDLS and CDR2 YYNGEE. This CDR3 spans 15 amino acids. CDR3 nucleotides: TGTGCCAGCAGCGTAGAAACAGGGTCTGGAAACACCATATATTTT. Amino acid sequence: CASSVETGSGNTIYF.

The chain has TRBV4-1 and TRBJ1-1, with TRBD1 as a possible D gene (6 bases). Germline CDR1 MGHRA, CDR2 YSYEKL. V lost 1 base and J lost 9, with 21 bases in between. This CDR3 comprises 16 residues. The CDR3 sequence is CASSQVGRGQPPQAFF. CDR3 DNA sequence: TGCGCCAGCAGCCAAGTTGGCAGGGGTCAGCCCCCTCAAGCTTTCTTT.

The rearrangement links TRBV6-6 to TRBJ2-5, with D possibly called TRBD1 or TRBD2 (6 bases each). Germline assignment: CDR1 MNHNY and CDR2 SVGAGI (reference sequence). V lost 6 bases and J lost 4, with 21 bases in between. The CDR3 loop spans 16 amino acids. The CDR3 loop reads CASSRPNTGAGETQYF. CDR3 DNA: TGTGCCAGCAGCCGTCCCAACACGGGGGCTGGAGAGACCCAGTACTTC.

There are a few counts of this clone. This sequence joins TRBV2 and TRBJ2-3; D gene unclear. V was cut by 6 bases and J by 6 bases, with 10 bases left in between. This CDR3 is 12 amino acids long. Germline V gives CDR1 SNHLY, CDR2 FYNNEI. The CDR3 sequence: CASRTPGDTQYF. In DNA form, the CDR3 reads TGTGCCAGCAGGACCCCCGGGGATACGCAGTATTTT.

V usage is TRBV6-6 and J usage is TRBJ1-1; D is ambiguous. The ends were cut back, 5 bases at V and 0 bases at J, with 7 bases in the middle. The CDR3 has 13 amino acids. CDR1 is MNHNY, CDR2 SVGAGI, per germline (reference sequence). The CDR3 nucleotides read TGTGCCAGCAGTCGAGGTTTGAACACTGAAGCTTTCTTT. Protein: CASSRGLNTEAFF.

This clone came up a few times. V is TRBV5-4 and J is TRBJ2-1; 8 positions agree with TRBD2. CDR1 and CDR2 (germline): SGHNT, YYREEE (reference sequence). V shed 10 bases and J 5 bases; nucleotides not matched to a gene: 8. This CDR3 has 13 amino acids. CDR3 sequence: CAVGGGLNNEQFF. The CDR3, as DNA: TGTGCCGTCGGCGGGGGGCTGAACAATGAGCAGTTCTTC.

V gene TRBV10-3 combines with J gene TRBJ1-4, with a tentative D call TRBD1 (5 bases). The germline CDR1 and CDR2 sequences are ENHRY and SYGVKD. Deletions cut 2 bases from V and 2 bases from J, with 9 bases between. The CDR3 has 15 amino acids. The CDR3, as DNA: TGTGCCATCAGTGAGGCCGGGACGACTAATGAAAAACTGTTTTTT. Its translation: CAISEAGTTNEKLFF.

This clone was seen only once. The V gene is TRBV15, the J gene TRBJ1-2, with D tentatively TRBD1 (6 bases). V lost 3 bases, J lost 4 bases, and 12 bases lay in between. From germline, CDR1 is LNHNV and CDR2 YYDKDF (reference sequence). This CDR3 contains 14 residues. CDR3 bases: TGTGCCACCAGCAGCTCAGGGGCTACCTATGGCTACACCTTC. Amino acid sequence: CATSSSGATYGYTF.

The chain has TRBV11-2 and TRBJ2-7; D possibly corresponds to TRBD2 (6 bases). There are 15 residues in the CDR3. The V and J ends lost 0 bases and 3 bases respectively, with 12 bases between them. Germline CDR1 reads SGHAT; CDR2 reads FQNNGV. The CDR3 DNA reads TGTGCCAGCAGCTTAGAGGCGGGACGGCTCTACGAGCAGTACTTC. Translation gives CASSLEAGRLYEQYF.